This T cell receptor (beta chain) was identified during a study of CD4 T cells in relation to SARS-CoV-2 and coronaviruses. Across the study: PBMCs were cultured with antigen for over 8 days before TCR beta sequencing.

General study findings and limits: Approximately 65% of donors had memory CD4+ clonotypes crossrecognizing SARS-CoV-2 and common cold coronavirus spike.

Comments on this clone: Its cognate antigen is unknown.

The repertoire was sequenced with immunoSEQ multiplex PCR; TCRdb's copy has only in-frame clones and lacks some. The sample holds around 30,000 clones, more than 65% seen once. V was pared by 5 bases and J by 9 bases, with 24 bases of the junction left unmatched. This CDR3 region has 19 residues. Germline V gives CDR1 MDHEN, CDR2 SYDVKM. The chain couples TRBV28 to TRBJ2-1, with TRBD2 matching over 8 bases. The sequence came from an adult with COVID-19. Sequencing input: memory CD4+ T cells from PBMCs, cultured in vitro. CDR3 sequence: CASSLTFGSGRGWGGEQFF. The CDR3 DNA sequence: TGTGCCAGCAGTCTGACCTTTGGGAGCGGGAGAGGGTGGGGTGGTGAGCAGTTCTTC.